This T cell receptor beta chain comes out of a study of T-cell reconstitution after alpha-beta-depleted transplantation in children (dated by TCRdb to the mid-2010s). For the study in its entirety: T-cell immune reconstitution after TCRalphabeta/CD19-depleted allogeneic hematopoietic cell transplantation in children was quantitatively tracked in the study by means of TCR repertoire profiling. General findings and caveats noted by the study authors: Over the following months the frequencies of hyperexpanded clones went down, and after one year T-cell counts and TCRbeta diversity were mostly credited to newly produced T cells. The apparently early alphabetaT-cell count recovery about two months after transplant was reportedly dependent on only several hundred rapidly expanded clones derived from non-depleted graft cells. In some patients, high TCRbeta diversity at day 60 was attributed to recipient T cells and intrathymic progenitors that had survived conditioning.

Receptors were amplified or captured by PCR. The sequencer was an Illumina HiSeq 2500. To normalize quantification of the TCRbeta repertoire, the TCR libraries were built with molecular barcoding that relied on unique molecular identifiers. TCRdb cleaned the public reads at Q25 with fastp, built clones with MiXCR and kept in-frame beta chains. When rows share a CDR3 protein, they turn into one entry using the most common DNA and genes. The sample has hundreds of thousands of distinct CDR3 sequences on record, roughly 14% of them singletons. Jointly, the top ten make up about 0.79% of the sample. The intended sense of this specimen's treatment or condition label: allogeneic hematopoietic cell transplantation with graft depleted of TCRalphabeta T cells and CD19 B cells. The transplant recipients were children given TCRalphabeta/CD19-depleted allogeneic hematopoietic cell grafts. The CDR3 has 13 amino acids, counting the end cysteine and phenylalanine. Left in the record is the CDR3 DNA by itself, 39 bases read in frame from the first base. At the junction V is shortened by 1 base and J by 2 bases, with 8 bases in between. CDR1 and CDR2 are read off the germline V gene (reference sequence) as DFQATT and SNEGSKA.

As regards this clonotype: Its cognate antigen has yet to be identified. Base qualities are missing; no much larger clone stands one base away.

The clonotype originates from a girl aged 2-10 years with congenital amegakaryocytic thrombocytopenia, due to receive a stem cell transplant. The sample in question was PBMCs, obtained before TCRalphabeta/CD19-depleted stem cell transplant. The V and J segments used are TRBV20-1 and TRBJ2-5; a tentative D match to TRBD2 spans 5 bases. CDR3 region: CSARVATQETQYF. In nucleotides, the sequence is TGCAGTGCTAGAGTAGCGACACAAGAGACCCAGTACTTC.